This TCR beta chain was obtained from a study of T cells after yellow fever vaccination (dated by TCRdb to between 2018 and 2021). Turning to the overall study: Libraries from fractions with low cell numbers were prepared with the SMART-Seq v4 Ultra Low Input RNA kit. Blood was collected at multiple timepoints before and after primary and secondary immunization, and bulk PBMC replicates and cell subsets were isolated. Two healthy male donors made up the cohort, one aged 18 to 30 years and the other aged 30 to 40 years. Bulk TCR alpha and beta repertoires were sequenced longitudinally to track T-cell clones before and after primary and booster YFV17D yellow fever vaccination.

As to this clonotype: The antigen it binds to is not known. No per-base quality is available; no much larger clone lies one base away.

Overall study results and their limits: After the booster, most of the clones that had expanded following primary vaccination were detected again (96% of CD4 and around 90% of CD8), which suggests that memory was broadly maintained. A small share of clonotypes occurred in both CD4 and CD8 compartments, likely arising from convergent recombination. The secondary T-cell response was weaker than the primary response but faster, peaking on day 5 instead of day 15. Because only two donors were included in the study, the extent to which the findings can be generalized is limited. Because abundant contaminating clonotypes from the bulk population could be contained in FACS-sorted repertoires, computational filtering was required.

TCR cDNA was made using 5'RACE template switching, a step that added a universal primer site and unique molecular identifiers. cDNA synthesis was primed from both the TCR alpha and TCR beta constant segments. Libraries were amplified in two PCR steps, with sample barcodes and sequencing adapters added in the second step. Sequencing of libraries was performed on Illumina HiSeq 2500 (2x100 bp) or NovaSeq (2x150 bp). Processing in the source paper ran as follows. Demultiplexing of reads and collapsing into UMI consensus sequences were performed with MIGEC, and V(D)J alignment was carried out with MiXCR. Vaccine-responding clonotypes were defined with edgeR using replicate PBMC samples, requiring FDR below 0.01 and a log2 fold change above 5 up to day 15. Each bulk clonotype received a CD4 or CD8 identity based on whether the sequenced CD4 or CD8 repertoire contained that clonotype at higher abundance. TCRdb reran the public reads through fastp at Q25 and MiXCR, keeping productive beta chains. Here each entry gathers all rows of one CDR3 protein and keeps the most common genes and DNA. TCRdb's processing, not the study's, gives the V and J calls here. For this sample there are 50,000 or so distinct CDR3 sequences; around 7% appear just once. Roughly two fifths of the sample belongs to the ten largest clones.

The cysteine opens and the phenylalanine closes a CDR3 of 16 amino acids. Only the CDR3 DNA is retained, 48 bases long and in frame from the first base. CDR1 and CDR2 were assigned from the germline V gene as MNHEY and SVGAGI. Trimming removed 0 bases from V and 4 bases from J; the gene matches leave 5 bases unexplained. This sample's treatment or condition label indicates: live attenuated yellow fever vaccine strain. A standard Ficoll-Paque protocol was used to isolate PBMCs from peripheral blood. Dynabeads CD4 and CD8 positive selection kits were used to isolate the CD4 and CD8 T-cell fractions. RNA was extracted with TriZol from bulk PBMCs, CD4 and CD8 fractions, and dextramer-positive and dextramer-negative fractions.

The rearranged chain carries TRBV6-5 and TRBJ1-1, and 10 junctional nucleotides match TRBD1. Material: CD8+ T cells sorted from PBMCs, obtained on the day of the first yellow fever vaccination. This receptor was taken from a man younger than 35 who received the YFV17D yellow fever vaccine. The CDR3 corresponds to CASSYSHGDRGTEAFF. The nucleotide sequence is TGTGCCAGCAGTTACTCTCATGGGGACAGGGGCACTGAAGCTTTCTTT.